The 19 T cell receptor beta chains reported below all come from one sample, sequenced in a study of blood T cell repertoires in COVID-19. TCRdb keeps only in-frame clones here, not all; method: immunoSEQ multiplex PCR. The table has roughly 260,000 clones, 91% seen once; the top ten hold approximately 2.6%. Material: peripheral blood. Receptors were obtained from a person aged 18-35 years with COVID-19, enrolled during active disease.

V usage is TRBV28 and J usage is TRBJ1-3; 7 nucleotides match TRBD1. Trimming removed 5 bases from V and 5 bases from J; junction bases left unmatched: 6. The CDR3 loop spans 14 amino acids. Germline-derived CDR1 and CDR2 are MDHEN and SYDVKM. CDR3 sequence: CASSPGTARNTIYF. The CDR3 DNA is TGTGCCAGCAGTCCCGGGACAGCGCGAAACACCATATATTTT.

This clone was observed a handful of times. CDR3 amino acids: CASSYSRDRGAGNQPQHF. As DNA, the CDR3 is TGTGCCAGCAGTTACTCGCGGGACAGGGGCGCAGGAAATCAGCCCCAGCATTTT. This chain connects TRBV6-2 or TRBV6-3 to TRBJ1-5, with 10 bases fitting TRBD1. Germline V lookup: CDR1 MNHEY, CDR2 SVGEGT. The CDR3 covers 18 residues. Trimming removed 0 bases from V and 4 bases from J; junction bases left unmatched: 9.

V usage is TRBV5-1 and J usage is TRBJ2-2; 9 nucleotides line up with TRBD2. The V gene end was trimmed by 4 bases and the J gene end by 5 bases; junction bases not matched to a gene: 6. This CDR3 is built from 15 residues. The V gene's germline CDR1 is SGHRS and CDR2 YFSETQ. The CDR3 DNA sequence: TGCGCCAGCAGCGTTAGCGGGAGTGGAACCGGGGAGCTGTTTTTT. Translating gives CASSVSGSGTGELFF.

The rearrangement links TRBV7-2 to TRBJ1-2, with TRBD1 matching over 9 bases. The CDR3 extends over 15 amino acids. Germline V gene data show CDR1 as SGHTA and CDR2 as FQGNSA. With V trimmed by 4 bases and J by 9 bases, 12 bases remained unmatched. CDR3 protein: CASSYRDRAMGSYTF. The CDR3 bases are TGTGCCAGCAGCTACCGGGACAGGGCCATGGGTAGCTACACCTTC. The whole variable domain, filled in from reference TRBV7-2 and TRBJ1-2, reads GAGVSQSPSNKVTEKGKDVELRCDPISGHTALYWYRQSLGQGLEFLIYFQGNSAPDKSGLPSDRFSAERTGGSVSTLTIQRTQQEDSAVYLCASSYRDRAMGSYTFGSGTRLTVV.

This chain uses TRBV3-1 (or the pseudogene TRBV3-2) with TRBJ1-5, with a tentative D call TRBD1 (6 bases). CDR1 LGHDT and CDR2 YNNKEL come from the germline V gene (reference sequence). V was cut by 2 bases and J by 0 bases, with 20 bases left in between. The length of the CDR3 is 19 residues. The CDR3: CASSQINYHRADSNQPQHF. The CDR3 nucleotides are TGTGCCAGCAGCCAAATCAACTATCACAGGGCCGATAGCAATCAGCCCCAGCATTTT.

This clone was detected only once. The rearrangement uses TRBV19 and TRBJ1-5; D not certain. Trimming took off 1 base at V and 1 base at J, with 11 bases between the two ends. There are 16 residues in the CDR3. Germline V gene sequence: CDR1 LNHDA, CDR2 SQIVND (reference sequence). CDR3 protein: CASSIAPGVSNQPQHF. Written as DNA, the CDR3 is TGTGCCAGTAGTATAGCCCCCGGGGTGAGCAATCAGCCCCAGCATTTT.

This chain connects TRBV3-1 (or the pseudogene TRBV3-2) to TRBJ2-3, with 8 bases identical to TRBD2. V shed 4 bases, J shed 0 bases, and the junction held 21 bases outside the gene matches. Germline V gives CDR1 LGHDT, CDR2 YNNKEL (reference sequence). The CDR3 is made up of 21 amino acids. CDR3 protein: CASSPDSPTGTRGSSTDTQYF. CDR3 coding DNA: TGTGCCAGCAGCCCCGACTCTCCTACCGGGACTAGGGGGTCTAGCACAGATACGCAGTATTTT.

J is TRBJ1-5 and V is TRBV20-1, with D possibly TRBD1 on 6 matching bases. The CDR3 has 17 amino acids. CDR1 DFQATT and CDR2 SNEGSKA come from the germline V gene (reference sequence). The V end lost 3 bases, the J end lost 3 bases, and 21 bases lay between the germline ends. CDR3 coding DNA: TGCAGTGCTAGTAGGCGTCTGGGGGCGGTGGACAATCAGCCCCAGCATTTT. Encoded protein: CSASRRLGAVDNQPQHF.

The chain is built from TRBV4-3 and TRBJ2-2; TRBD2 agrees at 10 bases. Trimming cost V 1 base and J 6 bases; bases outside gene matches: 8. The CDR3 has 17 residues. CDR1 and CDR2 from the germline V gene are LGHNA and YSLEER. CDR3 DNA: TGCGCCAGCAGCCAAGGGCAACTAGCGGGAACCGCCGGGGAGCTGTTTTTT. It codes for CASSQGQLAGTAGELFF.

About this clone: This specimen includes other DNA sequences encoding the same CDR3. The chain recombines TRBV19 with TRBJ2-7; 10 nucleotides match TRBD2. CDR3 size: 14 residues. V was pared by 3 bases and J by 2 bases, with 1 base of the junction left unmatched. Germline CDR1 LNHDA, CDR2 SQIVND (reference sequence). The chain's CDR3 is CASSISGRAYEQYF. CDR3 bases: TGTGCCAGTAGTATCAGCGGGAGGGCCTACGAGCAGTACTTC.

This clone appeared a single time. The CDR3 nucleotides read TGTGCCAGCGTCCTAGCGGTAACCGGGGAGCTGTTTTTT. Its translation is CASVLAVTGELFF. The chain uses TRBV7-2 and TRBJ2-2; 7 bases are shared with TRBD2. Germline CDR1 reads SGHTA; CDR2 reads FQGNSA. V lost 8 bases and J lost 5; bases outside the gene matches: 5. The CDR3 runs to 13 residues.

As DNA, the CDR3 is TGTGCCAGCAGCCTCGGCCGGGGCACAGATACGCAGTATTTT. Protein: CASSLGRGTDTQYF. This chain joins TRBV7-3 and TRBJ2-3; no firm D call. CDR1 and CDR2 (germline): SGHTA, FQGTGA. The V end lost 5 bases, the J end lost 1 base, and 10 bases lay between the germline ends. This CDR3 is built from 14 residues.

This clone has only one observation. The chain has TRBV6-5 and TRBJ2-7; D is perhaps TRBD1 (6 bases). V lost 5 bases to trimming and J lost 5 bases, with 13 bases between them. There are 13 residues in the CDR3. In germline, CDR1 is MNHEY, CDR2 SVGAGI. In nucleotides, the CDR3 is TGTGCCAGCAGTCCACTAGGACAGAACGAGCAGTACTTC. Protein product: CASSPLGQNEQYF.

This chain connects TRBV6-5 to TRBJ2-3; D gene ambiguous. V was pared by 7 bases and J by 7 bases, with 12 bases between. The CDR3 is 12 residues long. The V gene's germline CDR1 is MNHEY and CDR2 SVGAGI. The CDR3, as DNA: TGTGCCAGCAACGGCGGAGTAAATACGCAGTATTTT. Translation: CASNGGVNTQYF.

The chain couples TRBV3-1 (or the pseudogene TRBV3-2) to TRBJ1-3; D is possibly TRBD1 (5 bases). Per the germline V gene, CDR1 is LGHDT and CDR2 is YNNKEL (reference sequence). V was cut by 0 bases and J by 0 bases, with 18 bases left in between. The CDR3 contains 19 residues. In DNA, the CDR3 is TGTGCCAGCAGCCAAGAATGGGGGGACGCCCCGGACTCTGGAAACACCATATATTTT. Translated, it gives CASSQEWGDAPDSGNTIYF.

The chain uses TRBV9 and TRBJ2-7, with a possible D match to TRBD2 (5 bases). CDR3 size: 15 residues. Germline assignment: CDR1 SGDLS and CDR2 YYNGEE. V lost 0 bases to trimming and J lost 4 bases, with 14 bases between them. CDR3 amino acids: CASSVAAGEGYEQYF. The CDR3 DNA is TGTGCCAGCAGCGTAGCTGCCGGGGAAGGTTACGAGCAGTACTTC.

The J gene is TRBJ2-3, the V gene TRBV4-1, with D tentatively TRBD1 (6 bases). V shed 5 bases and J shed 1 base, with 13 bases lying between them. There are 15 residues in the CDR3. Germline CDR1 and CDR2: MGHRA and YSYEKL. CDR3 coding DNA: TGCGCCAGCAGCTTCCGGACAGCGGGCACAGATACGCAGTATTTT. Amino acids: CASSFRTAGTDTQYF.

The chain uses TRBV6-5 and TRBJ1-6; TRBD1 is a possible D gene (6 bases). V was pared by 10 bases and J by 8 bases, with 18 bases between. The CDR3 sequence is 14 residues long. Germline CDR1 is MNHEY and CDR2 is SVGAGI. The DNA of the CDR3 is TGTGCCACCCAACCACCAGGGGTATATTCACCCCTCCACTTT. Translation gives CATQPPGVYSPLHF.

The gene calls are TRBV6-4 and TRBJ2-3; 8 bases fit TRBD2. The trim removed 4 bases at V and 7 bases at J, leaving 10 bases unmatched. The CDR3 covers 15 residues. The germline V gene encodes CDR1 MRHNA and CDR2 SNTAGT. In DNA, the CDR3 is TGTGCCAGCAGTGTGGAAAGCGGGAGAGGATATACGCAGTATTTT. Translating gives CASSVESGRGYTQYF.